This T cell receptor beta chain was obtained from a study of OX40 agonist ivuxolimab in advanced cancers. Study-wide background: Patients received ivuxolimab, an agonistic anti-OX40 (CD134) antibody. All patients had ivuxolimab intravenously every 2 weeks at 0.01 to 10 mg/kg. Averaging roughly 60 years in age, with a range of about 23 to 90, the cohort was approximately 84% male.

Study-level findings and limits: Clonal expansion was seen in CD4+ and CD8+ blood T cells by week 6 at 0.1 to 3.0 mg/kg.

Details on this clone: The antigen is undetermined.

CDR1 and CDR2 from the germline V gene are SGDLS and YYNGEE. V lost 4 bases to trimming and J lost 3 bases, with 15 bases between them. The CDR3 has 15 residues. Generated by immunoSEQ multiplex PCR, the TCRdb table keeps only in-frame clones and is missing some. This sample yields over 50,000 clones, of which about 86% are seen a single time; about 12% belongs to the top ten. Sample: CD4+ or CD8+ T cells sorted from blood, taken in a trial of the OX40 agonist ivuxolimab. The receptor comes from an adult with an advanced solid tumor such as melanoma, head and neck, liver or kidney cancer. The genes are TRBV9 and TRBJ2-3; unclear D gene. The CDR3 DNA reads TGTGCCAGCAGCCTTTTCGGTACGCCGACAGATACGCAGTATTTT. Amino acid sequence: CASSLFGTPTDTQYF.